These T cell receptor beta chains were read from a single sample in a study of T-cell memory formation after mild COVID-19. Via MiXCR, TCRdb re-called the 5' RACE reads, giving one row per CDR3 protein. The sample shows approximately 560,000 distinct CDR3 sequences, 17% of them seen only once. Sequenced input: PBMCs or a T cell subset sorted from them (not recorded which). These receptors originate from an adult woman who had mild COVID-19 (a few samples of this study predate the infection). Cell type and time point are not known. Both conserved end residues are part of each CDR3. Fields, in order: D gene, J gene, V gene, clone size, CDR3 protein, CDR3 DNA. A D gene is named only where the DNA matches it firmly. Clone size is shown for a subset of rows, as once, few, many or a class of expanded clone.

>TRBD1|TRBJ2-5|TRBV20-1|.
CSASFTGGQETQYF
TGCAGTGCTAGCTTCACAGGGGGCCAAGAGACCCAGTACTTC
>TRBD2|TRBJ2-6|TRBV6-5|.
CASSPAGRLYSGANVLTF
TGTGCCAGCAGCCCAGCGGGGCGGCTCTACTCTGGGGCCAACGTCCTGACTTTC
>TRBD1|TRBJ1-1|TRBV5-1|.
CASSLSPSGQGRNTEAFF
TGCGCCAGCAGCTTGTCCCCCTCAGGACAGGGGAGGAACACTGAAGCTTTCTTT
>.|TRBJ2-1|TRBV9|.
CASSPQSSYNEQFF
TGTGCCAGCAGCCCCCAAAGCTCCTACAATGAGCAGTTCTTC
>TRBD1|TRBJ1-2|TRBV7-2|.
CASSTDRGTNYGYTF
TGTGCCAGCAGCACAGACAGGGGAACTAACTATGGCTACACCTTC
>TRBD1|TRBJ1-1|TRBV3-1|.
CASSHTGGNTEAFF
TGTGCCAGCAGCCACACAGGGGGGAACACTGAAGCTTTCTTT
>.|TRBJ1-1|TRBV5-1|few
CASRLSGAMNTEAFF
TGCGCCAGCAGGTTATCGGGTGCAATGAACACTGAAGCTTTCTTT
>TRBD1|TRBJ1-5|TRBV12-3/TRBV12-4|few
CASSLRDRGSAQHF
TGTGCCAGCAGTCTCCGGGACAGGGGGTCGGCCCAGCATTTT
>TRBD1|TRBJ1-1|TRBV24-1|once
CAARGQMNTEAFF
TGTGCCGCCAGGGGACAGATGAACACTGAAGCTTTCTTT
>.|TRBJ1-1|TRBV20-1|many
CSAPQPQGNTEAFF
TGCAGTGCCCCCCAACCCCAGGGTAACACTGAAGCTTTCTTT
>.|TRBJ2-1|TRBV7-9|.
CASSLAAGQRNNEQFF
TGTGCCAGCAGCTTAGCAGCGGGACAGAGAAACAATGAGCAGTTCTTC
>TRBD2|TRBJ2-1|TRBV24-1|few
CATRGGNNEQFF
TGTGCCACTCGGGGGGGGAACAATGAGCAGTTCTTC
>TRBD2|TRBJ2-2|TRBV7-7|.
CASSLRSGDDLNTGELFF
TGTGCCAGCAGCCTACGTAGCGGGGACGACTTAAACACCGGGGAGCTGTTTTTT
>TRBD1|TRBJ1-4|TRBV7-9|.
CASRLGRDRGYNEKLFF
TGTGCCAGCAGGCTAGGCCGGGACAGGGGTTATAATGAAAAACTGTTTTTT
>.|TRBJ2-3|TRBV2|few
CASRPDSHTQYF
TGTGCCAGCAGGCCCGACTCTCATACGCAGTATTTT
>.|TRBJ2-6|TRBV4-1|.
CASSLSPVSSGANVLTF
TGCGCCAGCAGCCTCTCCCCGGTGTCCTCTGGGGCCAACGTCCTGACTTTC
>.|TRBJ1-2|TRBV6-5|.
CASSYSWNYGYTF
TGTGCCAGCAGTTACTCGTGGAACTATGGCTACACCTTC
>.|TRBJ2-7|TRBV12-3/TRBV12-4|many
CASSLGLAYYEQYF
TGTGCCAGCAGTTTGGGGCTAGCCTACTACGAGCAGTACTTC
>.|TRBJ1-2|TRBV11-1|.
CASSLAYYSGYTF
TGTGCCAGCAGCTTAGCTTATTACAGCGGCTACACCTTC
>TRBD1|TRBJ1-1|TRBV6-1|.
CASSEGLFYRDRDTEAFF
TGTGCCAGCAGTGAAGGATTATTTTACCGGGACAGGGACACTGAAGCTTTCTTT